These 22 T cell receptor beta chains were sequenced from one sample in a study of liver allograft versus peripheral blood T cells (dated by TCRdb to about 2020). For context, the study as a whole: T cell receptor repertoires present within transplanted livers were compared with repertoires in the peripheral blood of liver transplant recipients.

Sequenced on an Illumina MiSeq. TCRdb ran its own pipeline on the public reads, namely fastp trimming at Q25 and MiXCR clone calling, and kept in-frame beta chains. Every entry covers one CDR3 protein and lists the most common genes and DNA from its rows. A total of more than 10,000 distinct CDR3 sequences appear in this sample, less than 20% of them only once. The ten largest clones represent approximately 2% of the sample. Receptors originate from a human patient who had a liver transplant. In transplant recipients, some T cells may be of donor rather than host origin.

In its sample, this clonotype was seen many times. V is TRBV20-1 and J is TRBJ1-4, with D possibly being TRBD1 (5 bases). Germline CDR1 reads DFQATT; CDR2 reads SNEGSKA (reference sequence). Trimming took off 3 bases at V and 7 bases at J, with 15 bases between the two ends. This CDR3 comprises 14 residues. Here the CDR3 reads CSARDRTLFEKLFF. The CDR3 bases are TGCAGTGCTAGGGATAGGACACTGTTTGAAAAACTGTTTTTT.

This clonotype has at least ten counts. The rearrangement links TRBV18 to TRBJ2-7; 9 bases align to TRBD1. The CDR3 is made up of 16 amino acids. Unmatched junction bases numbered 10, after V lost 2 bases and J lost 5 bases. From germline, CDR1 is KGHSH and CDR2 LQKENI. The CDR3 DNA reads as TGTGCCAGCTCACCAAACCCCGGGACAGGGATACACGAGCAGTACTTC. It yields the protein CASSPNPGTGIHEQYF.

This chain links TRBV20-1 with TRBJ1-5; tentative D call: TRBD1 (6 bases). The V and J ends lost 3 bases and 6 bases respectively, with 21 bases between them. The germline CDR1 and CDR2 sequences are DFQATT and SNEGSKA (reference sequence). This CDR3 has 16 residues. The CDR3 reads CSASRGAGDYGQPQHF. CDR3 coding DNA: TGCAGTGCTAGTCGGGGGGCAGGGGACTATGGTCAGCCCCAGCATTTT.

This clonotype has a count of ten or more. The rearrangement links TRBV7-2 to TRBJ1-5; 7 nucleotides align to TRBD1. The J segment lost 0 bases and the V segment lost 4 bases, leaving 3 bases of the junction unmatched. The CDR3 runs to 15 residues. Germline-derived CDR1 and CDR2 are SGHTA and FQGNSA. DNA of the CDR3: TGTGCCAGCAGCTATACAGGGGATAGCAATCAGCCCCAGCATTTT. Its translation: CASSYTGDSNQPQHF.

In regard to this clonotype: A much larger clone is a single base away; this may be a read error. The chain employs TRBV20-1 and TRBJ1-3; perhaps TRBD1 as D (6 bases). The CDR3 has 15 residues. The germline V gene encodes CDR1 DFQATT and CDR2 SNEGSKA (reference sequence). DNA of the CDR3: TGCAGTGCTAGAGATCAAGGGACAAGCTTAGACACCATACATTTT. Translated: CSARDQGTSLDTIHF.

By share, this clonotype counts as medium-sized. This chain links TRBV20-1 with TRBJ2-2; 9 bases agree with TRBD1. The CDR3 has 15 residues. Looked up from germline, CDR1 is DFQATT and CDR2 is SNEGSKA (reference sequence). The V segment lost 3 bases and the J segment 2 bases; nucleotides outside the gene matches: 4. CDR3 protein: CSASSDRGNTGELFF. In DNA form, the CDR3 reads TGCAGTGCTAGTTCGGACAGGGGCAACACCGGGGAGCTGTTTTTT.

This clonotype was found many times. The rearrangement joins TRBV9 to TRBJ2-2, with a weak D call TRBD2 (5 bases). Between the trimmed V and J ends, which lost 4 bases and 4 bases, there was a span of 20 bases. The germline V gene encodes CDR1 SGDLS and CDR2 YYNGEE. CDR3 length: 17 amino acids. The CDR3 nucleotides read TGTGCCAGCAGCCGCGCCCCCCCTAGTGGAGGCACCGGGGAGCTGTTTTTT. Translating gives CASSRAPPSGGTGELFF. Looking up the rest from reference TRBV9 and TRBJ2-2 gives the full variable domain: DSGVTQTPKHLITATGQRVTLRCSPRSGDLSVYWYQQSLDQGLQFLIQYYNGEERAKGNILERFSAQQFPDLHSELNLSSLELGDSALYFCASSRAPPSGGTGELFFGEGSRLTVL.

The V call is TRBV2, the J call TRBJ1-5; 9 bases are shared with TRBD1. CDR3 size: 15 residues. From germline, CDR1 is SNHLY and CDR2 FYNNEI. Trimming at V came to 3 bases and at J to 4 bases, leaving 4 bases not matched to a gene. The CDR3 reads CASSDEGQGNQPQHF. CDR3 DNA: TGTGCCAGCAGTGACGAAGGACAGGGGAATCAGCCCCAGCATTTT.

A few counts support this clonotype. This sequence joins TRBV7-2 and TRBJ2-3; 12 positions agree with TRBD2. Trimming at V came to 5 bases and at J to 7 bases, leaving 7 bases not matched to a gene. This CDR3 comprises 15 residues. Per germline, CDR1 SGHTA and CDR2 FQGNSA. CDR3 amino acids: CASSQPTSGSHTQYF. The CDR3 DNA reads TGTGCCAGCAGCCAGCCGACTAGCGGGAGTCATACGCAGTATTTT.

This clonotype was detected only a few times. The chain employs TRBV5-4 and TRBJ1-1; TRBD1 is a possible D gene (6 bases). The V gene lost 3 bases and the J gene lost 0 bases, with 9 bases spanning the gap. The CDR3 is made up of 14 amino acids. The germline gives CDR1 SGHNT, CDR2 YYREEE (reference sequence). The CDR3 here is CASSSPGVNTEAFF. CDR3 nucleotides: TGTGCCAGCAGCTCTCCAGGGGTGAACACTGAAGCTTTCTTT.

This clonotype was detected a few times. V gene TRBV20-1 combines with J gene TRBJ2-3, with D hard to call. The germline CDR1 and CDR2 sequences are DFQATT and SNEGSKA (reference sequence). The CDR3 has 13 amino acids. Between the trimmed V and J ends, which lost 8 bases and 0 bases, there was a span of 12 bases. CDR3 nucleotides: TGCAGTCCCTCTAGAACTAGCACAGATACGCAGTATTTT. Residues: CSPSRTSTDTQYF.

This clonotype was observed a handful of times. The DNA of the CDR3 is TGTGCCAGCAGTTTAGCGCTTAGCGGAAACTACGAGCAGTACTTC. This encodes CASSLALSGNYEQYF. The V gene is TRBV12-3 or TRBV12-4, the J gene TRBJ2-7, with D tentatively TRBD2 (6 bases). The CDR3 is made up of 15 amino acids. Trimming took 0 bases from V and 3 from J, leaving 12 bases between them.

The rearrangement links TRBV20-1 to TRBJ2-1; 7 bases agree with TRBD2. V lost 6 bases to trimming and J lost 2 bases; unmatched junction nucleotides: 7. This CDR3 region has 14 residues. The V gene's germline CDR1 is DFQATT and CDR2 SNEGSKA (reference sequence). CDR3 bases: TGCAGTGCGTCAGCGGGACCTCCCTACAATGAGCAGTTCTTC. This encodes CSASAGPPYNEQFF.

The DNA of the CDR3 is TGTGCCAGCAGCTCAGGGTATCGGAACACTGAAGCTTTCTTT. Protein sequence: CASSSGYRNTEAFF. This rearrangement joins TRBV27 to TRBJ1-1, with a possible D match to TRBD1 (5 bases). Trimming removed 6 bases at V and 1 base at J, with 12 bases between. The CDR3 totals 14 residues. CDR1 and CDR2 from the germline V gene are MNHEY and SMNVEV (reference sequence).

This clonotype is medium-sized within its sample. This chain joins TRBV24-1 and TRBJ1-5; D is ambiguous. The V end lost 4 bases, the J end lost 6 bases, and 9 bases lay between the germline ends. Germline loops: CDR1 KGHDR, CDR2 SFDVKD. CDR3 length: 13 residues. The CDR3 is CATSDPSGQPQHF. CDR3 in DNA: TGTGCCACCAGTGACCCTAGCGGTCAGCCCCAGCATTTT.

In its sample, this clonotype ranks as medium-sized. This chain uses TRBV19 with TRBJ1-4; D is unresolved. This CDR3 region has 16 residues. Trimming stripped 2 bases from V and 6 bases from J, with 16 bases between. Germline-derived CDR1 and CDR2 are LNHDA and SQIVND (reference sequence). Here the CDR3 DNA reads TGTGCCAGTAGTATAAAGCGTCCCCCCTCGGATGAAAAACTGTTTTTT. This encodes CASSIKRPPSDEKLFF.

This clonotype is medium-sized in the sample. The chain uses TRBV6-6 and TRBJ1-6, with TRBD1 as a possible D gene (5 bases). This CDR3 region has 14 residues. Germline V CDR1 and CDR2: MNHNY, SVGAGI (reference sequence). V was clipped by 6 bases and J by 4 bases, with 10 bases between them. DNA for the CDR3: TGTGCCAGCAGCCCGGGACTTTATAATTCACCCCTCCACTTT. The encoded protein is CASSPGLYNSPLHF.

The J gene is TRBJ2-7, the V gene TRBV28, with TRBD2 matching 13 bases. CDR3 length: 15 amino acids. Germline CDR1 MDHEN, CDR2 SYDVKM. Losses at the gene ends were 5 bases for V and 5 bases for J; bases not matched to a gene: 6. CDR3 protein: CASSGTSGTPHEQYF. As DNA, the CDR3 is TGTGCCAGCAGTGGGACTAGCGGGACGCCCCACGAGCAGTACTTC.

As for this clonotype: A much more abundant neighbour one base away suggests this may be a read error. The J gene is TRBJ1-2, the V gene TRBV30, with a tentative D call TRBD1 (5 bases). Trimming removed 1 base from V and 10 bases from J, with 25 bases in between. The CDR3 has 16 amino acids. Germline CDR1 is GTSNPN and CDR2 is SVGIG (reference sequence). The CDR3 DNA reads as TGTGCCTGGAGTGCCATCGAGGGGCATTTTGGCCGTGACTACACCTTC. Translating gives CAWSAIEGHFGRDYTF.

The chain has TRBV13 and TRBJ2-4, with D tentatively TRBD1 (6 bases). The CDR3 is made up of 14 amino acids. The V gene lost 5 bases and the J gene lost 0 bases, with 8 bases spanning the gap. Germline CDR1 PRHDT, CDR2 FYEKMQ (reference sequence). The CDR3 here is CASSKQGAKNIQYF. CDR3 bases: TGTGCCAGCAGCAAACAGGGAGCCAAAAACATTCAGTACTTC.

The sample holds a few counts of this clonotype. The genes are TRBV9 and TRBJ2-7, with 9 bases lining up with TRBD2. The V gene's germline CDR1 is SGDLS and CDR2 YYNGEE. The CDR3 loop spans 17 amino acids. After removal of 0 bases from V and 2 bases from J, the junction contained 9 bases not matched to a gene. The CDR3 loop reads CASSVGGSGGHPYEQYF. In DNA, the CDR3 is TGTGCCAGCAGCGTAGGGGGTAGCGGGGGTCACCCCTACGAGCAGTACTTC. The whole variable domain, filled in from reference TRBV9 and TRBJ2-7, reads DSGVTQTPKHLITATGQRVTLRCSPRSGDLSVYWYQQSLDQGLQFLIQYYNGEERAKGNILERFSAQQFPDLHSELNLSSLELGDSALYFCASSVGGSGGHPYEQYFGPGTRLTVT.

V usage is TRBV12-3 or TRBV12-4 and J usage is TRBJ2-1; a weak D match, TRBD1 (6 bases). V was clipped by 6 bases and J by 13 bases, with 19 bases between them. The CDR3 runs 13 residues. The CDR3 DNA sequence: TGTGCCAGCAGCCTTGGACAGACCTTCAGCCAGTTCTTC. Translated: CASSLGQTFSQFF.